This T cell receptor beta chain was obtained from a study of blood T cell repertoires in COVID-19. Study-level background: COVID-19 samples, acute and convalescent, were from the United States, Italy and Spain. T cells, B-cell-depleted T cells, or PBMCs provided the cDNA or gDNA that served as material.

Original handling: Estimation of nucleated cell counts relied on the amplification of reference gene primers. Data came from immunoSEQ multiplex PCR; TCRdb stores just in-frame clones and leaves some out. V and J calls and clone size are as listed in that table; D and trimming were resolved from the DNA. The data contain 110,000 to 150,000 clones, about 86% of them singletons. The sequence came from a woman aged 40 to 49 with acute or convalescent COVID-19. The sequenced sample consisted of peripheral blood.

As DNA, the CDR3 is TGTGCCAGCGACGACTCCCAGGGCTGGCGCTACGAGCAGTACTTC. Its protein is CASDDSQGWRYEQYF. The chain is built from TRBV7-9 and TRBJ2-7; D may be TRBD1 (5 bases). The length of the CDR3 is 15 residues. Germline V gives CDR1 SEHNR, CDR2 FQNEAQ (reference sequence). Trimming cost V 8 bases and J 3 bases, with 20 bases left between them.